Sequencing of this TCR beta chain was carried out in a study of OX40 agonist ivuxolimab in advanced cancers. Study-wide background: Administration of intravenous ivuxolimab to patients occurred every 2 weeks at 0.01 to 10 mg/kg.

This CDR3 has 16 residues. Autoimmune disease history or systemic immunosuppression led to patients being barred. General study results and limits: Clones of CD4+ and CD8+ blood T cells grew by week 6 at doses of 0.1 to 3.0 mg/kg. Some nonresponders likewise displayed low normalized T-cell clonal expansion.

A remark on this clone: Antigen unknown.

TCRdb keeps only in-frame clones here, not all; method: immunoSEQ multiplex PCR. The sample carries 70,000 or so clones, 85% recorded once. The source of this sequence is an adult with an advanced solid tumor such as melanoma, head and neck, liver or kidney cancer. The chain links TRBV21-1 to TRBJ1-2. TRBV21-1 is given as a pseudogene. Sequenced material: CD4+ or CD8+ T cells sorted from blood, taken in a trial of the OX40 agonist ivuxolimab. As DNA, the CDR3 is TGTGCCAGCAGCAAAGCTGGGACCGCAAGCAGCTATGGCTACACCTTC. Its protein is CASSKAGTASSYGYTF.